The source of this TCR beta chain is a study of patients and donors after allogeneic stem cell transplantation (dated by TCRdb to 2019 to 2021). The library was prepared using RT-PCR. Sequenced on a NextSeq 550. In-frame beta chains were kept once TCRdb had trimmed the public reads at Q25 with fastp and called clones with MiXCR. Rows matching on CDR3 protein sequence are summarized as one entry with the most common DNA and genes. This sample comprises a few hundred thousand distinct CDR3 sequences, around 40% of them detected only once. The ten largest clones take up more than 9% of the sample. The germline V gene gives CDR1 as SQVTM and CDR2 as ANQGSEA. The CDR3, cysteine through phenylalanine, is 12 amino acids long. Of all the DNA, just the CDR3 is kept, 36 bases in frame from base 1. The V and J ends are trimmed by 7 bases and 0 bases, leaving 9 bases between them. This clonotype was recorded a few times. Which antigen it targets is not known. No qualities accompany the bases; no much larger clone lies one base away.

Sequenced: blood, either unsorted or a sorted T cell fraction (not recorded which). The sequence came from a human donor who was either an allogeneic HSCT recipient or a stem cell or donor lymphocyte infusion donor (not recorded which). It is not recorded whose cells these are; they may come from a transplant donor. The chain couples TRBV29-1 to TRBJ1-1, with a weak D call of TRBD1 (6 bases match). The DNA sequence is TGCAGCGGCAGACAGGTGAACACTGAAGCTTTCTTT. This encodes CSGRQVNTEAFF.